Listed below are T cell receptor beta chains from one sample, sequenced in a study of long-term antiretroviral therapy in people with HIV. The repertoire was sequenced with immunoSEQ multiplex PCR; TCRdb's copy has only in-frame clones and lacks some. The sample includes more than 20,000 clones, about 88% of them seen just once. The source material was unsorted PBMCs, sampled roughly 2.7 years after starting antiretroviral therapy. The receptor source for this set is a man aged 40-49 years with HIV. Both conserved end residues are part of each CDR3. A D gene is named only where the DNA matches it firmly. Expanded clones get a size class; other rows say once, few or many, or leave the size out.

cdr3_nt: TGTGCCAGCAGCTCTTTGACTAGCGGGGGAGGAGAGACCCAGTACTTC; cdr3_aa: CASSSLTSGGGETQYF; clone_size: -; d_call: TRBD2; j_call: TRBJ2-5; v_call: TRBV5-4
cdr3_nt: TGTGCCAGCAGTGAAATAGGGAATGAGCAGTTCTTC; cdr3_aa: CASSEIGNEQFF; clone_size: -; d_call: -; j_call: TRBJ2-1; v_call: TRBV6-1
cdr3_nt: TGTGCCAGCAGCTTGGATGCCGTCGGCGTCTACGAGCAGTACTTC; cdr3_aa: CASSLDAVGVYEQYF; clone_size: -; d_call: -; j_call: TRBJ2-7; v_call: TRBV5-6
cdr3_nt: TGTGCCAGCAGGCAGGCGGGGACTAGCGGGAGTTACGAGCAGTACTTC; cdr3_aa: CASRQAGTSGSYEQYF; clone_size: -; d_call: TRBD2; j_call: TRBJ2-7; v_call: TRBV5-4
cdr3_nt: TGTGCCAGCAGTGAATTGGTGACGAGGGGGGACAATGAGCAGTTCTTC; cdr3_aa: CASSELVTRGDNEQFF; clone_size: once; d_call: -; j_call: TRBJ2-1; v_call: TRBV25-1
cdr3_nt: TGCGCCAGCAGCCAGGGACAGCTACCAACTAATGAAAAACTGTTTTTT; cdr3_aa: CASSQGQLPTNEKLFF; clone_size: -; d_call: TRBD1; j_call: TRBJ1-4; v_call: TRBV4-1
cdr3_nt: TGTGCCAGCAGTTTAGGTGGGCAGGGGGCCGAGGGAGCTTTCTTT; cdr3_aa: CASSLGGQGAEGAFF; clone_size: -; d_call: TRBD1; j_call: TRBJ1-1; v_call: TRBV28
cdr3_nt: TGCGCCAGTACTAGTTCGGACGGGGCAGGAGAGACCCAGTACTTC; cdr3_aa: CASTSSDGAGETQYF; clone_size: -; d_call: -; j_call: TRBJ2-5; v_call: TRBV5-1
cdr3_nt: TGTGCCAGCGCTCGAAGTGGGGGGGGCACTGAAGCTTTCTTT; cdr3_aa: CASARSGGGTEAFF; clone_size: -; d_call: -; j_call: TRBJ1-1; v_call: TRBV28
cdr3_nt: TGTGCCAGCAGGACTAGCGGACACAATGAGCAGTTCTTC; cdr3_aa: CASRTSGHNEQFF; clone_size: -; d_call: TRBD2; j_call: TRBJ2-1; v_call: TRBV28
cdr3_nt: TGTGCCAGCAGCTTAAGTGCCTCGAACACCGGGGAGCTGTTTTTT; cdr3_aa: CASSLSASNTGELFF; clone_size: -; d_call: -; j_call: TRBJ2-2; v_call: TRBV11-2
cdr3_nt: TGCGCCAGCAGCACCGGACAGGGGGATAGCAATCAGCCCCAGCATTTT; cdr3_aa: CASSTGQGDSNQPQHF; clone_size: -; d_call: TRBD1; j_call: TRBJ1-5; v_call: TRBV5-1
cdr3_nt: TGTGCCAGCAGTGAATCACCCACGAACACTGAAGCTTTCTTT; cdr3_aa: CASSESPTNTEAFF; clone_size: -; d_call: -; j_call: TRBJ1-1; v_call: TRBV25-1
cdr3_nt: TGTGCCAGCAGCTTAGTACTAGCGGAAACCGGGGAGCTGTTTTTT; cdr3_aa: CASSLVLAETGELFF; clone_size: -; d_call: TRBD2; j_call: TRBJ2-2; v_call: TRBV7-2
cdr3_nt: TGTGCCAGCAGTTTCGGACAGAATTCACCCCTCCACTTT; cdr3_aa: CASSFGQNSPLHF; clone_size: -; d_call: -; j_call: TRBJ1-6; v_call: TRBV27
cdr3_nt: TGTGCCAGTAGTATAGATGGGGGAACGGGCAATCAGCCCCAGCATTTT; cdr3_aa: CASSIDGGTGNQPQHF; clone_size: -; d_call: -; j_call: TRBJ1-5; v_call: TRBV19
cdr3_nt: TGTGCCAGCAGCTTAGCATTGGGTTACACTGAAGCTTTCTTT; cdr3_aa: CASSLALGYTEAFF; clone_size: -; d_call: -; j_call: TRBJ1-1; v_call: TRBV7-8
cdr3_nt: TGTGCCAGCAGTTACGAAAGCTCTGGAAACACCATATATTTT; cdr3_aa: CASSYESSGNTIYF; clone_size: -; d_call: -; j_call: TRBJ1-3; v_call: TRBV6-6
cdr3_nt: TGCGCCAGCAGCCAAGATGATGGGGCGGGAGGCAGCGAGCAGTACTTC; cdr3_aa: CASSQDDGAGGSEQYF; clone_size: -; d_call: TRBD2; j_call: TRBJ2-7; v_call: TRBV4-3
cdr3_nt: TGTGCCAGCAGTGACAACCCGACGACTGGGGCCAACGTCCTGACTTTC; cdr3_aa: CASSDNPTTGANVLTF; clone_size: -; d_call: -; j_call: TRBJ2-6; v_call: TRBV2
cdr3_nt: TGTGCCAGCAGCGTAGCCGCCGTAAACACCGGGGAGCTGTTTTTT; cdr3_aa: CASSVAAVNTGELFF; clone_size: -; d_call: -; j_call: TRBJ2-2; v_call: TRBV9
cdr3_nt: TGTGCCTGGGGGGGAGGGGGCGAGCAGTACTTC; cdr3_aa: CAWGGGGEQYF; clone_size: once; d_call: -; j_call: TRBJ2-7; v_call: TRBV30
cdr3_nt: TGTGCCAGCAGTTCGCTCGGGGGTTACGAGCAGTACTTC; cdr3_aa: CASSSLGGYEQYF; clone_size: few; d_call: -; j_call: TRBJ2-7; v_call: TRBV11-2
cdr3_nt: TGCGCCAGCAGTGAAGGGTACGAGCAGTACTTC; cdr3_aa: CASSEGYEQYF; clone_size: -; d_call: -; j_call: TRBJ2-7; v_call: TRBV10-2
cdr3_nt: TGTGCCAGCAGTCCAATGGGGGTAGGATATAGCAATCAGCCCCAGCATTTT; cdr3_aa: CASSPMGVGYSNQPQHF; clone_size: -; d_call: -; j_call: TRBJ1-5; v_call: TRBV7-2
cdr3_nt: TGTGCCAGCAACAGACGGGTCTCTGGGGCCAACGTCCTGACTTTC; cdr3_aa: CASNRRVSGANVLTF; clone_size: -; d_call: -; j_call: TRBJ2-6; v_call: TRBV6-6
cdr3_nt: TGTGCCAGCAGCTTAAGTGGGAGCGGTGCCGGGGAGCTGTTTTTT; cdr3_aa: CASSLSGSGAGELFF; clone_size: -; d_call: -; j_call: TRBJ2-2; v_call: TRBV11-3
cdr3_nt: TGTGCCATCAGTGAGACGGCGGACGCTAATTCACCCCTCCACTTT; cdr3_aa: CAISETADANSPLHF; clone_size: -; d_call: -; j_call: TRBJ1-6; v_call: TRBV10-3
cdr3_nt: TGTGCCAGCAGTGGCGTGGGCCCATACGAAAAACTGTTTTTT; cdr3_aa: CASSGVGPYEKLFF; clone_size: -; d_call: -; j_call: TRBJ1-4; v_call: TRBV2
cdr3_nt: TGTGCCAGCAGCTTAGAGAGGGGCAGGAACTATGGCTACACCTTC; cdr3_aa: CASSLERGRNYGYTF; clone_size: -; d_call: -; j_call: TRBJ1-2; v_call: TRBV11-2
cdr3_nt: TGTGCCAGCAGTTCCCCCATAGGAGGGGCGCTGTTTTTT; cdr3_aa: CASSSPIGGALFF; clone_size: few; d_call: -; j_call: TRBJ2-2; v_call: TRBV27
cdr3_nt: TGTGCCAGCAGTTTATTAAGCAGGGGTCCCTACCTATATAGCAATCAGCCCCAGCATTTT; cdr3_aa: CASSLLSRGPYLYSNQPQHF; clone_size: -; d_call: -; j_call: TRBJ1-5; v_call: TRBV28
cdr3_nt: TGTGCCAGCAGCTTAGGAACACAGGGTCGGGACTATGGCTACACCTTC; cdr3_aa: CASSLGTQGRDYGYTF; clone_size: once; d_call: -; j_call: TRBJ1-2; v_call: TRBV11-1
cdr3_nt: TGCGCCAGCAGCCAAGATTATGGGAACACTGAAGCTTTCTTT; cdr3_aa: CASSQDYGNTEAFF; clone_size: -; d_call: -; j_call: TRBJ1-1; v_call: TRBV4-3
cdr3_nt: TGTGCCAGCAGCTTAGGTCCGGGACCCACCGGGGAGCTGTTTTTT; cdr3_aa: CASSLGPGPTGELFF; clone_size: -; d_call: -; j_call: TRBJ2-2; v_call: TRBV7-2
cdr3_nt: TGTGCCAGCAGTGGGAGGGGAGGTGGGGAGCTGTTTTTT; cdr3_aa: CASSGRGGGELFF; clone_size: -; d_call: -; j_call: TRBJ2-2; v_call: TRBV2
cdr3_nt: TGTGCCAGCAGTTTGGGGACAACCTCCTACGAGCAGTACTTC; cdr3_aa: CASSLGTTSYEQYF; clone_size: -; d_call: -; j_call: TRBJ2-7; v_call: TRBV28
cdr3_nt: TGTGCCAGCAGCTTAGGGGCGGTTATGAACACTGAAGCTTTCTTT; cdr3_aa: CASSLGAVMNTEAFF; clone_size: -; d_call: -; j_call: TRBJ1-1; v_call: TRBV7-9
cdr3_nt: TGTGCCAGCAGCGTAGGCCGCAGCGGGAGTTGGTCCTACGAGCAGTACTTC; cdr3_aa: CASSVGRSGSWSYEQYF; clone_size: -; d_call: TRBD2; j_call: TRBJ2-7; v_call: TRBV9
cdr3_nt: TGTGCCAGCAGCTTAGTGCCGGGACTATACAATGAGCAGTTCTTC; cdr3_aa: CASSLVPGLYNEQFF; clone_size: -; d_call: TRBD2; j_call: TRBJ2-1; v_call: TRBV7-9
cdr3_nt: TGTGCCAGCAGTTTCACCAGCTACGAGCAGTACTTC; cdr3_aa: CASSFTSYEQYF; clone_size: -; d_call: -; j_call: TRBJ2-7; v_call: TRBV7-2
cdr3_nt: TGTGCCAGTGTACCGGGACAGATCTATTTTGGCTACACCTTC; cdr3_aa: CASVPGQIYFGYTF; clone_size: -; d_call: TRBD1; j_call: TRBJ1-2; v_call: TRBV28
cdr3_nt: TGTGCCAGCAGCTTGGAGTACGATTCACCCCTCCACTTT; cdr3_aa: CASSLEYDSPLHF; clone_size: -; d_call: -; j_call: TRBJ1-6; v_call: TRBV7-2
cdr3_nt: TGTGCCAGCAGTCCGATAGGATTCTACGAGCAGTACTTC; cdr3_aa: CASSPIGFYEQYF; clone_size: -; d_call: -; j_call: TRBJ2-7; v_call: TRBV7-9
cdr3_nt: TGTGCCAGAAGCTTGGAAGTCGGGGTTAGCGGCTACACCTTC; cdr3_aa: CARSLEVGVSGYTF; clone_size: -; d_call: -; j_call: TRBJ1-2; v_call: TRBV5-3
cdr3_nt: TGTGCCAGCAGCTTAGACCTAGCGGGGGGGCATTCCTACAATGAGCAGTTCTTC; cdr3_aa: CASSLDLAGGHSYNEQFF; clone_size: -; d_call: TRBD2; j_call: TRBJ2-1; v_call: TRBV13
cdr3_nt: TGCGCCAGCAGCCAAGTCACACTTGGCACCGGGGAGCTGTTTTTT; cdr3_aa: CASSQVTLGTGELFF; clone_size: -; d_call: -; j_call: TRBJ2-2; v_call: TRBV4-3
cdr3_nt: TGTGCCAGCAGCTTCAACCGGGACAGTGGAAACACCATATATTTT; cdr3_aa: CASSFNRDSGNTIYF; clone_size: -; d_call: TRBD1; j_call: TRBJ1-3; v_call: TRBV7-2
cdr3_nt: TGCAGCGTGGCCGATCCGGGGGTGGTATACGAGCAGTACTTC; cdr3_aa: CSVADPGVVYEQYF; clone_size: -; d_call: -; j_call: TRBJ2-7; v_call: TRBV29-1
cdr3_nt: TGTGCCAGCACTTTGGACGGGGGGGATACGCAGTATTTT; cdr3_aa: CASTLDGGDTQYF; clone_size: few; d_call: TRBD2; j_call: TRBJ2-3; v_call: TRBV28
cdr3_nt: TGTGCCAGCAGCTTGGGATCCGGGACTAGCGGGAGTTGGGTATTCAATGAGCAGTTCTTC; cdr3_aa: CASSLGSGTSGSWVFNEQFF; clone_size: once; d_call: TRBD2; j_call: TRBJ2-1; v_call: TRBV5-5
cdr3_nt: TGTGCCAGCAGCTTGAAGGACAGCGCTAATGAAAAACTGTTTTTT; cdr3_aa: CASSLKDSANEKLFF; clone_size: -; d_call: -; j_call: TRBJ1-4; v_call: TRBV5-6
cdr3_nt: TGTGCCAGCAGCTTCCCCGAGGCTAGAAACACAGATACGCAGTATTTT; cdr3_aa: CASSFPEARNTDTQYF; clone_size: -; d_call: -; j_call: TRBJ2-3; v_call: TRBV7-9
cdr3_nt: TGTGCCACCACACCGGGGGGGGGATCAAGGGGCTACACCTTC; cdr3_aa: CATTPGGGSRGYTF; clone_size: -; d_call: -; j_call: TRBJ1-2; v_call: TRBV19
cdr3_nt: TGCGCCAGCAGCCAAGATAAGACTGCCTACAATGAGCAGTTCTTC; cdr3_aa: CASSQDKTAYNEQFF; clone_size: -; d_call: -; j_call: TRBJ2-1; v_call: TRBV4-3